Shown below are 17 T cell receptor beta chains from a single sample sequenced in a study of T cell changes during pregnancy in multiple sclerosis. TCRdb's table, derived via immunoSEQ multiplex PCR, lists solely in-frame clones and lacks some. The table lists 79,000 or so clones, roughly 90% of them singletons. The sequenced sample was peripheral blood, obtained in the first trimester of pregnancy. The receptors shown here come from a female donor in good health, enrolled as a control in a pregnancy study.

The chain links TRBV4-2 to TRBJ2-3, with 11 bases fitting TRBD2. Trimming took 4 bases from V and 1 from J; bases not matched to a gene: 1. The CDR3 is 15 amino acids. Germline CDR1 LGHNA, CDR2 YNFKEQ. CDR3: CASSPLAGGTDTQYF. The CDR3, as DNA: TGTGCCAGCAGCCCACTAGCGGGGGGCACAGATACGCAGTATTTT.

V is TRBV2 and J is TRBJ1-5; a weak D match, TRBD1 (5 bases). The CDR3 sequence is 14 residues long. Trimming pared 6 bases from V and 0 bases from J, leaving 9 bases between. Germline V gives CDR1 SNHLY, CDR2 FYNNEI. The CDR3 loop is CASSQGYSNQPQHF. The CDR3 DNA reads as TGTGCCAGCAGCCAGGGATATAGCAATCAGCCCCAGCATTTT.

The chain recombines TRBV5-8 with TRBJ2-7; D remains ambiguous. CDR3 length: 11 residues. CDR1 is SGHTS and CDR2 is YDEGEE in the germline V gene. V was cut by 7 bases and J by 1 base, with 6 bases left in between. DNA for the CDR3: TGTGCCAGCGCCTATTCCTACGAGCAGTACTTC. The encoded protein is CASAYSYEQYF.

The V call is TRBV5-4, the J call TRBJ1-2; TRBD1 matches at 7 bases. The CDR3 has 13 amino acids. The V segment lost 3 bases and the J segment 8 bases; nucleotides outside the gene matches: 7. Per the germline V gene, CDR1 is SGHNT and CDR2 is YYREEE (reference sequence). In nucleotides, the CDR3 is TGTGCCAGCAGCTCGGACAGGAGGAACGGCTACACCTTC. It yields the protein CASSSDRRNGYTF.

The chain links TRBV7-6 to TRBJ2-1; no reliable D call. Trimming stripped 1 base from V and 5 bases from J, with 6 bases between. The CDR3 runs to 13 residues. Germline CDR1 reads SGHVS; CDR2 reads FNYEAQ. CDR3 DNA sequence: TGTGCCAGCAGCTTAGTACAAGACAATGAGCAGTTCTTC. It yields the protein CASSLVQDNEQFF.

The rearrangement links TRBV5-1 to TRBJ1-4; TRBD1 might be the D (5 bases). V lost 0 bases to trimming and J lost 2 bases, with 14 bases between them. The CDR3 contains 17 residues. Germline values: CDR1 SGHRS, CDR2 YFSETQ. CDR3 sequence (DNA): TGCGCCAGCAGCTTGGCGCAGGGACGGGGGACTAATGAAAAACTGTTTTTT. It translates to CASSLAQGRGTNEKLFF.

CDR3 coding DNA: TGTGCCAGCAGTTTGGGACAGGGCCCTAATGAGCAGTTCTTC. The encoded protein is CASSLGQGPNEQFF. V is TRBV27 and J is TRBJ2-1; 9 nucleotides line up with TRBD1. Trimming took 3 bases from V and 7 from J; bases not matched to a gene: 4. The germline CDR1 and CDR2 sequences are MNHEY and SMNVEV (reference sequence). This CDR3 spans 14 amino acids.

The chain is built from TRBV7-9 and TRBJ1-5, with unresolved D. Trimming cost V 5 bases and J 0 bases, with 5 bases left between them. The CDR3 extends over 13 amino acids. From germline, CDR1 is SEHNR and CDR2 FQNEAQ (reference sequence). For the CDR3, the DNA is TGTGCCAGCAGCCTAAATAGCAATCAGCCCCAGCATTTT. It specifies CASSLNSNQPQHF.

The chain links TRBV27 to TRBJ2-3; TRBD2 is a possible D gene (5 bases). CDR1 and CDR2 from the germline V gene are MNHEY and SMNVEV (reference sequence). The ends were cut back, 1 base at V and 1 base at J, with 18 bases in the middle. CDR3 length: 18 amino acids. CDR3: CASSLYRHPPGGTDTQYF. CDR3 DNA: TGTGCCAGCAGTTTATACCGCCACCCCCCCGGGGGCACAGATACGCAGTATTTT.

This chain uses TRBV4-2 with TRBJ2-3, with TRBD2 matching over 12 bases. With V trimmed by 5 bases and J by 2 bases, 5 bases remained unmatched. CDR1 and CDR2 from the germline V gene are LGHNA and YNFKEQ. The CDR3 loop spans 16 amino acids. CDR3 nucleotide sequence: TGTGCCAGCAGCTTTGGACTAGCGGGGATCACAGATACGCAGTATTTT. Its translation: CASSFGLAGITDTQYF.

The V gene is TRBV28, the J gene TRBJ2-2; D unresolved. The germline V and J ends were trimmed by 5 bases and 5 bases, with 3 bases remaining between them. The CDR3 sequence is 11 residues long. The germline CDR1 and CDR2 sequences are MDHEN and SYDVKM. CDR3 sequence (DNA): TGTGCCAGCAGTCCTACCGGGGAGCTGTTTTTT. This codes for CASSPTGELFF.

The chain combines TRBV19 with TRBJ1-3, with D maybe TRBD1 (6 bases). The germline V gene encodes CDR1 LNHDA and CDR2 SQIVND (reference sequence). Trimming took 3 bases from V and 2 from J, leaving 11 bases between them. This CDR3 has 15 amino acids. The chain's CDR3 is CASSILTGAGNTIYF. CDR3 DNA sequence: TGTGCCAGTAGTATCCTGACAGGAGCTGGAAACACCATATATTTT.

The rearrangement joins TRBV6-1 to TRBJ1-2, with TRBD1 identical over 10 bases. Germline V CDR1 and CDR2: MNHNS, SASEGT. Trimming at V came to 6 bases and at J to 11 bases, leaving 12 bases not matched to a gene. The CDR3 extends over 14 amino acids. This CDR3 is CASSGKDRGLEYTF. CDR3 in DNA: TGTGCCAGCAGCGGCAAAGACAGGGGGCTGGAGTACACCTTC.

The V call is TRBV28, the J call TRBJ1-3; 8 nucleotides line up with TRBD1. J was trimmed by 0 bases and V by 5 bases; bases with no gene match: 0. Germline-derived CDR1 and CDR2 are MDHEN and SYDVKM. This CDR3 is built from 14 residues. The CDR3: CASSDRGSGNTIYF. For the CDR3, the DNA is TGTGCCAGCAGTGACAGGGGCTCTGGAAACACCATATATTTT. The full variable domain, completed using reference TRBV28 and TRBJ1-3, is DVKVTQSSRYLVKRTGEKVFLECVQDMDHENMFWYRQDPGLGLRLIYFSYDVKMKEKGDIPEGYSVSREKKERFSLILESASTNQTSMYLCASSDRGSGNTIYFGEGSWLTVV.

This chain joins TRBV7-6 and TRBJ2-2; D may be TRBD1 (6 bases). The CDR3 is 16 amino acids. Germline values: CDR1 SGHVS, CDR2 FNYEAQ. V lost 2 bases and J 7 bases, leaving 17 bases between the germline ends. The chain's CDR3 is CASSLNLRGIVGELFF. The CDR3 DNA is TGTGCCAGCAGCTTAAATCTCAGGGGAATTGTCGGGGAGCTGTTTTTT.

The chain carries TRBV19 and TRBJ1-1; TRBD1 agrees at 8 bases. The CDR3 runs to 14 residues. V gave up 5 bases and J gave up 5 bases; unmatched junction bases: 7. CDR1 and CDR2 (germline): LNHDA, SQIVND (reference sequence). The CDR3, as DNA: TGTGCCAGTAGTGCAGACAGGGGCGCGACTGAAGCTTTCTTT. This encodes CASSADRGATEAFF. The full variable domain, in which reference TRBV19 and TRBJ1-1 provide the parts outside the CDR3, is DGGITQSPKYLFRKEGQNVTLSCEQNLNHDAMYWYRQDPGQGLRLIYYSQIVNDFQKGDIAEGYSVSREKKESFPLTVTSAQKNPTAFYLCASSADRGATEAFFGQGTRLTVV.

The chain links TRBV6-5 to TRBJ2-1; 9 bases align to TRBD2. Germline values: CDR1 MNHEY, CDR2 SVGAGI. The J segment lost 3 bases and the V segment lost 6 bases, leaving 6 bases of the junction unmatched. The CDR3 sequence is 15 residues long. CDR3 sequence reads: CASRARRGGYNEQFF. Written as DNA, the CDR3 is TGTGCCAGCAGGGCCCGGCGGGGGGGCTACAATGAGCAGTTCTTC.